The 19 T cell receptor beta chains listed next were all sequenced from one sample in a study of CD8 T cells in ankylosing spondylitis. TCRdb itself ran the 5' RACE reads through MiXCR, one entry per CDR3 protein. The sample comprises 250,000 or so distinct CDR3 sequences, under 20% of which are singletons, and around 30% rests with the top ten. Sequencing was performed on blood, either unsorted or a sorted T cell fraction (not recorded which). These receptors all stem from a male donor with ankylosing spondylitis or in good health (not recorded which).

This chain links TRBV29-1 with TRBJ2-2; perhaps D is TRBD1 or TRBD2 (5 bases each). Trimming took off 6 bases at V and 4 bases at J, with 12 bases between the two ends. Germline CDR1 reads SQVTM; CDR2 reads ANQGSEA. The CDR3 is 13 residues long. CDR3 sequence reads: CSVEGYGTGELFF. CDR3 bases: TGCAGCGTCGAGGGGTATGGCACCGGGGAGCTGTTTTTT.

The genes are TRBV7-8 and TRBJ2-1; D not certain. This CDR3 has 15 amino acids. CDR1 is SGHVS, CDR2 FQNEAQ, per germline. Deletions cut 1 base from V and 1 base from J, with 8 bases between. CDR3 bases: TGTGCCAGCAGCTTAGTCCTGGGTTCCTACAATGAGCAGTTCTTC. Amino acids: CASSLVLGSYNEQFF. Together with reference TRBV7-8 and TRBJ2-1, the CDR3 gives the full variable domain: GAGVSQSPRYKVAKRGQDVALRCDPISGHVSLFWYQQALGQGPEFLTYFQNEAQLDKSGLPSDRFFAERPEGSVSTLKIQRTQQEDSAVYLCASSLVLGSYNEQFFGPGTRLTVL.

The chain recombines TRBV7-9 with TRBJ2-7; 11 positions agree with TRBD2. CDR1 and CDR2 (germline): SEHNR, FQNEAQ (reference sequence). The ends lost 5 bases at V and 5 bases at J; junction bases unmatched: 5. The CDR3 loop spans 14 amino acids. CDR3 protein: CASSTRLAGHEQYF. The CDR3 DNA follows: TGTGCCAGCAGCACCAGACTAGCGGGACACGAGCAGTACTTC.

The chain has TRBV7-2 and TRBJ2-7; TRBD2 matches at 7 bases. The CDR3 length is 13 residues. Losses at the gene ends were 4 bases for V and 4 bases for J; bases not matched to a gene: 4. Germline V gene sequence: CDR1 SGHTA, CDR2 FQGNSA. The CDR3 region is CASSWSGTYEQYF. In DNA, the CDR3 is TGTGCCAGCAGCTGGAGCGGGACTTACGAGCAGTACTTC. Complete variable domain (other parts from reference TRBV7-2 and TRBJ2-7): GAGVSQSPSNKVTEKGKDVELRCDPISGHTALYWYRQSLGQGLEFLIYFQGNSAPDKSGLPSDRFSAERTGGSVSTLTIQRTQQEDSAVYLCASSWSGTYEQYFGPGTRLTVT.

This clonotype appeared many times. The genes are TRBV12-3 or TRBV12-4 and TRBJ2-5; a weak D match, TRBD2 (5 bases). Trimming removed 5 bases from V and 1 base from J, with 14 bases in between. CDR3 size: 15 residues. The CDR3, as DNA: TGTGCCAGCAGTCCGCCTCGAGGAGGCCAAGAGACCCAGTACTTC. Its protein product is CASSPPRGGQETQYF.

The V call is TRBV6-2 or TRBV6-3, the J call TRBJ1-5; unclear D gene. Between the trimmed V and J ends, which lost 6 bases and 5 bases, there was a span of 14 bases. The germline CDR1 and CDR2 sequences are MNHEY and SVGEGT. The length of the CDR3 is 14 residues. CDR3 DNA sequence: TGTGCCAGCAGCCTTCGACTTGCGGATCAGCCCCAGCATTTT. Its protein product is CASSLRLADQPQHF.

The chain uses TRBV10-3 and TRBJ2-1, with 8 bases identical to TRBD2. This CDR3 region has 14 residues. Trimming took 3 bases from V and 8 from J; bases not matched to a gene: 6. CDR1 is ENHRY, CDR2 SYGVKD, per germline. CDR3 in amino acids: CAISDQREFYEQFF. As DNA, the CDR3 is TGTGCCATCAGTGATCAGCGGGAGTTTTATGAGCAGTTCTTC.

This rearrangement joins TRBV9 to TRBJ1-6, with D possibly being TRBD1 (5 bases). V was pared by 4 bases and J by 0 bases, with 23 bases between. This CDR3 contains 20 residues. The V gene's germline CDR1 is SGDLS and CDR2 YYNGEE. The CDR3 here is CASSSGRSGAPSSYNSPLHF. CDR3 in DNA: TGTGCCAGCAGCTCGGGCAGGTCCGGGGCCCCTAGCTCCTATAATTCACCCCTCCACTTT.

This clonotype came up many times. The chain employs TRBV21-1 and TRBJ2-1; the table's D call TRBD1 went unverified against the DNA. TRBV21-1 counts as a pseudogene. The CDR3 length is 15 residues. CDR3 region: CASSKGLTAYNEQFF. The CDR3 nucleotides read TGTGCCAGCAGCAAAGGCTTGACAGCTTACAATGAGCAGTTCTTC.

The chain's CDR3 is CSVLQHTEAFF. The CDR3 nucleotides are TGCAGCGTTTTACAGCACACTGAAGCTTTCTTT. V and J are TRBV29-1 and TRBJ1-1; no definite D call. The CDR3 sequence is 11 residues long. Trimming removed 5 bases at V and 3 bases at J, with 7 bases between. Germline V gene data show CDR1 as SQVTM and CDR2 as ANQGSEA.

In this sample, this clonotype turned up once. Its ends do not fully match the called genes, so a read error is possible. The chain couples TRBV9 to TRBJ1-1; D perhaps matches TRBD1 (6 bases). The CDR3 loop spans 15 amino acids. In germline, CDR1 is SGDLS, CDR2 YYNGEE. CDR3 in DNA: TGTGCCACCAGCGTTCAAGAGGGGGGGAACACTGAAGCTTTCTTT. The encoded protein is CATSVQEGGNTEAFF. Based on the CDR3 plus reference TRBV9 and TRBJ1-1, the full variable domain is DSGVTQTPKHLITATGQRVTLRCSPRSGDLSVYWYQQSLDQGLQFLIQYYNGEERAKGNILERFSAQQFPDLHSELNLSSLELGDSALYFCATSVQEGGNTEAFFGQGTRLTVV.

This chain connects TRBV11-2 to TRBJ2-1; 9 bases align to TRBD2. CDR3 length: 15 residues. The germline gives CDR1 SGHAT, CDR2 FQNNGV. Trimming took 4 bases from V and 5 from J; bases not matched to a gene: 6. In nucleotides, the CDR3 is TGTGCCAGCAGCTATATAGCGGGAGCCCACAATGAGCAGTTCTTC. Its translation: CASSYIAGAHNEQFF.

The chain has TRBV6-1 and TRBJ1-4; D remains unclear. V lost 5 bases and J lost 2, with 12 bases in between. Looked up from germline, CDR1 is MNHNS and CDR2 is SASEGT. This CDR3 spans 15 amino acids. The CDR3, as DNA: TGTGCCAGCAGTCTTCTGCTAGGGACTAATGAAAAACTGTTTTTT. It encodes CASSLLLGTNEKLFF.

This clonotype was found a few times. The V call is TRBV6-1, the J call TRBJ1-5; D is uncertain. This CDR3 is 17 amino acids long. Germline assignment: CDR1 MNHNS and CDR2 SASEGT. The V and J ends lost 3 bases and 2 bases respectively, with 17 bases between them. The CDR3 DNA sequence: TGTGCCAGCAGTGATTTCATCGGGATTCGGGGCAATCAGCCCCAGCATTTT. Translated, it gives CASSDFIGIRGNQPQHF.

This clonotype came up a few times. The chain is built from TRBV7-8 and TRBJ2-5, with 9 bases lining up with TRBD2. The CDR3 runs 16 residues. Germline CDR1 and CDR2: SGHVS and FQNEAQ. V trimming: 2 bases; J trimming: 2 bases; junction bases outside the gene matches: 6. DNA for the CDR3: TGTGCCAGCAGCTTATATAGCGGGAGCATACAAGAGACCCAGTACTTC. Amino acids: CASSLYSGSIQETQYF.

The rearrangement uses TRBV7-9 and TRBJ2-7; TRBD2 matches 9 bases. The CDR3 length is 16 residues. After removal of 2 bases from V and 3 bases from J, the junction contained 8 bases not matched to a gene. Germline-derived CDR1 and CDR2 are SEHNR and FQNEAQ (reference sequence). DNA of the CDR3: TGTGCCAGCAGCTTACCCATAGCGGGAGAGCTCTACGAGCAGTACTTC. Amino acids: CASSLPIAGELYEQYF.

Regarding this clonotype: One end of the junction varies from germline; a read error may be responsible. This rearrangement joins TRBV9 to TRBJ1-2, with 10 bases that match TRBD1. Germline CDR1 and CDR2: SGDLS and YYNGEE. The CDR3 covers 15 residues. CDR3 amino acids: CASRVGDRGNYGYTF. CDR3 sequence (DNA): TGTGCCAGCAGAGTAGGGGACAGGGGCAACTATGGCTACACCTTC.

This chain uses TRBV6-1 with TRBJ2-1, with D unclear. Trimming took off 5 bases at V and 0 bases at J, with 11 bases between the two ends. Germline V gives CDR1 MNHNS, CDR2 SASEGT. CDR3 length: 15 residues. CDR3 sequence reads: CASSTSLSSYNEQFF. CDR3 DNA: TGTGCCAGCAGTACATCCCTGAGCTCCTACAATGAGCAGTTCTTC.

V gene TRBV7-9 combines with J gene TRBJ2-7; D might be TRBD1 (5 bases). This CDR3 has 14 residues. Per the germline V gene, CDR1 is SEHNR and CDR2 is FQNEAQ (reference sequence). V lost 2 bases, J lost 2 bases, and 10 bases lay in between. CDR3 residues: CASSLQGMAYEQYF. The DNA for the CDR3 is TGTGCCAGCAGCTTACAGGGAATGGCCTACGAGCAGTACTTC. Using reference TRBV7-9 and TRBJ2-7 for the parts outside the CDR3, the full variable domain is DTGVSQNPRHKITKRGQNVTFRCDPISEHNRLYWYRQTLGQGPEFLTYFQNEAQLEKSRLLSDRFSAERPKGSFSTLEIQRTEQGDSAMYLCASSLQGMAYEQYFGPGTRLTVT.